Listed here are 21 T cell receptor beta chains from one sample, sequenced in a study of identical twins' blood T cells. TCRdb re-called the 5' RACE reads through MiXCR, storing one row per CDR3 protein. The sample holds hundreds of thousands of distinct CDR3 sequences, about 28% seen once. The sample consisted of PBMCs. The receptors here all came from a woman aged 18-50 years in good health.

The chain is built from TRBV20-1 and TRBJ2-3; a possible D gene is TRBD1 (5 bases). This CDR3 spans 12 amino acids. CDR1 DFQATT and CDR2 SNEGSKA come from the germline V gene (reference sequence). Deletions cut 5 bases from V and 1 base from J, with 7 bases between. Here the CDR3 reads CSAEQGTDTQYF. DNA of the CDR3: TGCAGTGCTGAACAGGGCACAGATACGCAGTATTTT.

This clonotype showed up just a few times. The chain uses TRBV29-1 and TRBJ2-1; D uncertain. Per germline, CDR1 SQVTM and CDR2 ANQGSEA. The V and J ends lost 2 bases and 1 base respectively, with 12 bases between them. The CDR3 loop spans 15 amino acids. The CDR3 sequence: CSVETPQRSYNEQFF. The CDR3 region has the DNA TGCAGCGTTGAAACCCCACAACGATCCTACAATGAGCAGTTCTTC.

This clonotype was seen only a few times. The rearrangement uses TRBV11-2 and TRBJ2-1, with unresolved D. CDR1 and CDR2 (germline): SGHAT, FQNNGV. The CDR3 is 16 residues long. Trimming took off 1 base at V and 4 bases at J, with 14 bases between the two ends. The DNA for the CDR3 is TGTGCCAGCAGCTTAGGGGCGGAGTCGAGGTACAATGAGCAGTTCTTC. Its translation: CASSLGAESRYNEQFF.

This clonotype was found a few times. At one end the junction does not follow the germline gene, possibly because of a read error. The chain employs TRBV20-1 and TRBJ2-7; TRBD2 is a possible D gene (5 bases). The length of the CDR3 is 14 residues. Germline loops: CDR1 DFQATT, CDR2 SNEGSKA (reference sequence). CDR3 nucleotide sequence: TGCAGTGCTAGAGATGCGGGCAGCTCCTACGATCAGTACTTC. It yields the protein CSARDAGSSYDQYF.

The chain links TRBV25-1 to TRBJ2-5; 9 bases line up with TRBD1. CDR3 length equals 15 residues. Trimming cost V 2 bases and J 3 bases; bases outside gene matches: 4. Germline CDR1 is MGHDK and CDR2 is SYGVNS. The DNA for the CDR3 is TGTGCCAGCAGTGAAAGGACAGGGGCGAAAGAGACCCAGTACTTC. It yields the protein CASSERTGAKETQYF.

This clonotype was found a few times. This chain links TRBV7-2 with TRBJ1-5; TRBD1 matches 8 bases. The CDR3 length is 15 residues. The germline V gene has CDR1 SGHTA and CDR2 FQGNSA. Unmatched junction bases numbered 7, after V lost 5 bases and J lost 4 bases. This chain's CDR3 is CASSLYRGGNQPQHF. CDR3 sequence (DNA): TGTGCCAGCAGCCTCTACAGGGGGGGAAATCAGCCCCAGCATTTT. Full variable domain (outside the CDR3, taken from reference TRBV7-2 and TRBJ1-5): GAGVSQSPSNKVTEKGKDVELRCDPISGHTALYWYRQSLGQGLEFLIYFQGNSAPDKSGLPSDRFSAERTGGSVSTLTIQRTQQEDSAVYLCASSLYRGGNQPQHFGDGTRLSIL.

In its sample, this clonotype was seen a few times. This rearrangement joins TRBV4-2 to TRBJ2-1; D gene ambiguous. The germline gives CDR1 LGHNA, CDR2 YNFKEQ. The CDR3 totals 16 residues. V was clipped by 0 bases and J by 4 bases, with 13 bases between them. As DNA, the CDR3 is TGTGCCAGCAGCCAAGATGGCTATCCGATGTACAATGAGCAGTTCTTC. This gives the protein CASSQDGYPMYNEQFF.

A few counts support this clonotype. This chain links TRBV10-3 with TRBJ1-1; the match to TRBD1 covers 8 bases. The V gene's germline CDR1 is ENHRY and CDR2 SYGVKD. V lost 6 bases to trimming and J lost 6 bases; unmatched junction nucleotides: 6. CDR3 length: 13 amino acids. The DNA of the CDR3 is TGTGCCATCAGCCCTGGACAGGGCGCTGAAGCTTTCTTT. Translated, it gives CAISPGQGAEAFF.

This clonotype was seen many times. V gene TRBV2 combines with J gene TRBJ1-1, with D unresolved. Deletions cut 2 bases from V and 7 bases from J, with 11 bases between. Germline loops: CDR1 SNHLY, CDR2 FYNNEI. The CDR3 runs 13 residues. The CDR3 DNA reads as TGTGCCAGCAGTGAAAGGCAGCTGGATGAAGCTTTCTTT. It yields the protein CASSERQLDEAFF.

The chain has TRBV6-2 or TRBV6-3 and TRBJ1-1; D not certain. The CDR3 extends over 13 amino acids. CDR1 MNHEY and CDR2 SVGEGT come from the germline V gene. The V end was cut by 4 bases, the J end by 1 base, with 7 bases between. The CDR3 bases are TGTGCCAGCAGTTCTTACAGGAACACTGAAGCTTTCTTT. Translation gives CASSSYRNTEAFF.

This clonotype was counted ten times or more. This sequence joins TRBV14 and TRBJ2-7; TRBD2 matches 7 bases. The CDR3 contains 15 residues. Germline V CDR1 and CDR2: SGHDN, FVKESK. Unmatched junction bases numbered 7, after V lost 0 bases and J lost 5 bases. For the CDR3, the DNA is TGTGCCAGCAGCCAAGATGAGAGGGACTACAACGAGCAGTACTTC. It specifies CASSQDERDYNEQYF.

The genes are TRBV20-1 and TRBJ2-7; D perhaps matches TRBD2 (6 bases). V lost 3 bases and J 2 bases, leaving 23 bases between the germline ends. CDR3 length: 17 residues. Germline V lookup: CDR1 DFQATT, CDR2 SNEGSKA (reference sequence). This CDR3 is CSASSSVAGRATYEQYF. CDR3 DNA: TGCAGTGCTAGCTCCTCCGTGGCGGGAAGAGCGACCTACGAGCAGTACTTC.

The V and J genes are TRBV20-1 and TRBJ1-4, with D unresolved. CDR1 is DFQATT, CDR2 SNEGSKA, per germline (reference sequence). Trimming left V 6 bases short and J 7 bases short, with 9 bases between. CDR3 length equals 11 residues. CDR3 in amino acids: CSAEGGEKLFF. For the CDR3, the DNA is TGCAGTGCAGAAGGTGGTGAAAAACTGTTTTTT.

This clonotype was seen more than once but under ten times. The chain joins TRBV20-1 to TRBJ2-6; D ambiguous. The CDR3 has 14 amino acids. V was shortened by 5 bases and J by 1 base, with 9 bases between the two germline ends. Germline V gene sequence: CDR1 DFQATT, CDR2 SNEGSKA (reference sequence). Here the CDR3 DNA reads TGCAGTGCTTCCTCGGCGTCTGGGGCCAACGTCCTGACTTTC. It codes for CSASSASGANVLTF.

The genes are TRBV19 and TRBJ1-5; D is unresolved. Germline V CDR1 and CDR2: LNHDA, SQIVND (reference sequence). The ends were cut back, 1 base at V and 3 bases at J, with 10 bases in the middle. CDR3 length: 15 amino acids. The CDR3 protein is CASSIATVLNQPQHF. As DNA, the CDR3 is TGTGCCAGTAGTATAGCTACAGTTCTCAATCAGCCCCAGCATTTT.

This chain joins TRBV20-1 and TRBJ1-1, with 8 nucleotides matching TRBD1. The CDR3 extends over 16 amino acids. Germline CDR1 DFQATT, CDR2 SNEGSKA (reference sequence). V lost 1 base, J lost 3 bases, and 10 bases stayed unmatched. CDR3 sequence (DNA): TGCAGTGCTAGAGCCGACCCGACAGGGGTGTACACTGAAGCTTTCTTT. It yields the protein CSARADPTGVYTEAFF.

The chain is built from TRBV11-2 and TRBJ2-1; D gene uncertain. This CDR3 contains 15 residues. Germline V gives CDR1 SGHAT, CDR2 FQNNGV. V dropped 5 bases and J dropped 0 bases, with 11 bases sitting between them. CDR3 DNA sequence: TGTGCCAGCAGCCCCAGGTTGAGCTCCTACAATGAGCAGTTCTTC. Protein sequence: CASSPRLSSYNEQFF.

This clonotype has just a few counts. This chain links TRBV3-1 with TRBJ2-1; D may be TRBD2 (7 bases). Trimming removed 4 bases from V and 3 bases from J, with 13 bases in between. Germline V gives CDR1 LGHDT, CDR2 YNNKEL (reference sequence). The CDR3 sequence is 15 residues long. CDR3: CASSLAGAIYNEQFF. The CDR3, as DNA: TGTGCCAGCAGCCTGGCGGGGGCCATCTACAATGAGCAGTTCTTC.

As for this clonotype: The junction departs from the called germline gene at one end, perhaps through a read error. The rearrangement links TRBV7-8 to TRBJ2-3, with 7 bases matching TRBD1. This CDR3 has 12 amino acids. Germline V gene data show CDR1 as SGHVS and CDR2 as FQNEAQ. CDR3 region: CAIPTSDRVGEF. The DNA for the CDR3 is TGTGCCATCCCAACCTCCGACAGGGTAGGGGAATTT.

This CDR3 is CSAPTGGGEKLFF. The CDR3 DNA is TGCAGCGCCCCGACAGGGGGAGGTGAAAAACTGTTTTTT. The genes are TRBV29-1 and TRBJ1-4, with 9 nucleotides matching TRBD1. Unmatched junction bases numbered 7, after V lost 7 bases and J lost 7 bases. The CDR3 is 13 residues long. Germline V lookup: CDR1 SQVTM, CDR2 ANQGSEA.

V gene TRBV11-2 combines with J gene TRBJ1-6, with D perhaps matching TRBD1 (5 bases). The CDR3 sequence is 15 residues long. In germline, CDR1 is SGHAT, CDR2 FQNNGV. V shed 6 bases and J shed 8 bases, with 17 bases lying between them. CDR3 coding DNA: TGTGCCAGCAGGCCGGTTGGGGGGTCCCATTCACCCCTCCACTTT. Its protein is CASRPVGGSHSPLHF.